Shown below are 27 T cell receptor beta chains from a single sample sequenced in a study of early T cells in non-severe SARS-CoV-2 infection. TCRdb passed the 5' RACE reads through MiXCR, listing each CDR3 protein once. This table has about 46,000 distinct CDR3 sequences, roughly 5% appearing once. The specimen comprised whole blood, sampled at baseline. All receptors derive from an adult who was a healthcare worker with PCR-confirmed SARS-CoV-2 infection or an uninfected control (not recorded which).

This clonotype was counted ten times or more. The CDR3 DNA reads TGTGCCAGCAGGGGACAGGGAGGCTACGAGCAGTACTTC. Translated, it gives CASRGQGGYEQYF. The rearrangement uses TRBV25-1 and TRBJ2-7, with 9 bases matching TRBD1. This CDR3 contains 13 residues. The trim removed 6 bases at V and 3 bases at J, leaving 3 bases unmatched. CDR1 MGHDK and CDR2 SYGVNS come from the germline V gene.

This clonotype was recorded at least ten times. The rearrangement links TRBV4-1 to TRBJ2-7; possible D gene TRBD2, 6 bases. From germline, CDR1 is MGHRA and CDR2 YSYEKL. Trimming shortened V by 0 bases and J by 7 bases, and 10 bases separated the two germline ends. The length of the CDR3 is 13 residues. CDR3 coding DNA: TGCGCCAGCAGCCAAGAAGCAGGAGGGGAGCAGTACTTC. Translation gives CASSQEAGGEQYF.

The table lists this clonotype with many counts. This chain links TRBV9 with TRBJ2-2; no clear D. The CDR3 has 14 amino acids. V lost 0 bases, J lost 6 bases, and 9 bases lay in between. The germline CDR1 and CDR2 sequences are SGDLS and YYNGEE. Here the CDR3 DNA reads TGTGCCAGCAGCGTAGCTGGGTCCGCCGGGGAGCTGTTTTTT. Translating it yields CASSVAGSAGELFF.

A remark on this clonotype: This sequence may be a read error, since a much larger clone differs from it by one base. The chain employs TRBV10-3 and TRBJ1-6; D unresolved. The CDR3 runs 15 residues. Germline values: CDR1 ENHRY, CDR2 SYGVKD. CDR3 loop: CAIAPRSSYKSPLHF. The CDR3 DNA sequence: TGTGCCATCGCGCCACGGAGCTCCTATAAATCACCCCTCCACTTT.

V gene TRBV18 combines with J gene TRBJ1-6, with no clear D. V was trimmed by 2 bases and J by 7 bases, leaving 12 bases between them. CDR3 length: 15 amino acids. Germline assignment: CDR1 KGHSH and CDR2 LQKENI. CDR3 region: CASSPAGNLNSPLHF. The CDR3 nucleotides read TGTGCCAGCTCACCAGCCGGGAATTTAAATTCACCCCTCCACTTT.

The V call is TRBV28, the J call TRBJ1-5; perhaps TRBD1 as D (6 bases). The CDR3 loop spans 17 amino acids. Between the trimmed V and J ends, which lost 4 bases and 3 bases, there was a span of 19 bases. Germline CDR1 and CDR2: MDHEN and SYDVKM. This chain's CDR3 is CASSSPQGQGYNQPQHF. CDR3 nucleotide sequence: TGTGCCAGCAGTTCCCCCCAGGGGCAGGGGTACAATCAGCCCCAGCATTTT.

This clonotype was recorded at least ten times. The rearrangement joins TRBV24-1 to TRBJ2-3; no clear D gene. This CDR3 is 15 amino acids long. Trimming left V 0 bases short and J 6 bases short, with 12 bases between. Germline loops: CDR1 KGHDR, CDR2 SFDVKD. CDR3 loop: CATSDLRKSPDTQYF. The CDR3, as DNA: TGTGCCACCAGTGATTTGCGGAAGTCTCCTGATACGCAGTATTTT.

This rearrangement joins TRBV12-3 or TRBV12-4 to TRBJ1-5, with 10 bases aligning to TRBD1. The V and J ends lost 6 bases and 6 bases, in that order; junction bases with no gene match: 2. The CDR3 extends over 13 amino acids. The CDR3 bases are TGTGCCAGCAGCTGGGACAGGGGTCAGCCCCAGCATTTT. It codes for CASSWDRGQPQHF.

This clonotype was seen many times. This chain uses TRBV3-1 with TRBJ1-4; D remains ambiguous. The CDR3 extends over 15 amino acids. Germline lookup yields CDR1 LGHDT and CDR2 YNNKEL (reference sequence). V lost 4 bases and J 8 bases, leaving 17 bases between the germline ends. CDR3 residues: CASSPRSGFGEKLFF. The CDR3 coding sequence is TGTGCCAGCAGCCCAAGGTCGGGGTTTGGCGAAAAACTGTTTTTT.

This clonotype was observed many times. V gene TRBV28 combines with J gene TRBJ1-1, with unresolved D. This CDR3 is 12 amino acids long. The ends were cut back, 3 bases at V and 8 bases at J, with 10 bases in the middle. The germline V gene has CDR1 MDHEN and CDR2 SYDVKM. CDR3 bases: TGTGCCAGCAGTTTCCATGGAAGCGAAGCTTTCTTT. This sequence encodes CASSFHGSEAFF.

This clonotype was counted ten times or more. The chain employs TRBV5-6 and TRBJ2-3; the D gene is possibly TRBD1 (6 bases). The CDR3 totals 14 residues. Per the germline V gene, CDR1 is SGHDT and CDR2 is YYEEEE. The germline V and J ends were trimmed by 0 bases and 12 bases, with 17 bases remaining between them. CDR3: CASSLAAQGPRQYF. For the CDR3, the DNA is TGTGCCAGCAGCTTGGCCGCGCAGGGGCCGCGCCAGTATTTT.

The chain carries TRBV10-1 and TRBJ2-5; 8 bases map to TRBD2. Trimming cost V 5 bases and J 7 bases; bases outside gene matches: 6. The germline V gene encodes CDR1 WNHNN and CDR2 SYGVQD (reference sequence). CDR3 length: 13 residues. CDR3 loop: CASSSSTSGTQYF. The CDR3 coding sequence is TGCGCCAGCAGTTCGTCCACTAGCGGGACCCAGTACTTC.

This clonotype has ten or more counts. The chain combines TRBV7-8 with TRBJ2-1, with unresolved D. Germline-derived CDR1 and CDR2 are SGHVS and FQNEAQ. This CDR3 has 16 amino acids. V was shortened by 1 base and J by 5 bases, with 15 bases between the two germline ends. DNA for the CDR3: TGTGCCAGCAGCTTAGTCCCCAGACCTTCAAACAATGAGCAGTTCTTC. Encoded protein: CASSLVPRPSNNEQFF.

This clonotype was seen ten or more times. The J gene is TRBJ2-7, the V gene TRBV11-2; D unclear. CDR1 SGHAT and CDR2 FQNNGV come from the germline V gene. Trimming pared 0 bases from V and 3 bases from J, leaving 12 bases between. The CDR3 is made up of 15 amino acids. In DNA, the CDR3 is TGTGCCAGCAGCTTAGAGGCCCTTTCCGTCTACGAGCAGTACTTC. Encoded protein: CASSLEALSVYEQYF.

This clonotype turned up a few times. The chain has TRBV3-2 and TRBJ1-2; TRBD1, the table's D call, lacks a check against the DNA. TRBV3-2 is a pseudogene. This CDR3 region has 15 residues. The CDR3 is CASSQVLDRDYGYTF. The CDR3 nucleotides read TGTGCCAGCAGCCAAGTCCTCGACAGGGACTATGGCTACACCTTC.

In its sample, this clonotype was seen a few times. This CDR3 is CSARSRVMAGASTDTQYF. The CDR3 nucleotides read TGCAGTGCTAGATCCCGGGTTATGGCGGGAGCCAGCACAGATACGCAGTATTTT. The rearrangement joins TRBV20-1 to TRBJ2-3; 7 bases match TRBD2. The CDR3 contains 18 residues. Trimming took 2 bases from V and 0 from J; bases not matched to a gene: 14. Germline V CDR1 and CDR2: DFQATT, SNEGSKA (reference sequence).

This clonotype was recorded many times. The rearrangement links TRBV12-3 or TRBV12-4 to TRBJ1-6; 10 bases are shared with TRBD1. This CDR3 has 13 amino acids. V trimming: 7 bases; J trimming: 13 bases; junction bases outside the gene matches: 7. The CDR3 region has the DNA TGTGCCAGCACCCCGGGACAGGGGATCCCCCTCCACTTT. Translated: CASTPGQGIPLHF.

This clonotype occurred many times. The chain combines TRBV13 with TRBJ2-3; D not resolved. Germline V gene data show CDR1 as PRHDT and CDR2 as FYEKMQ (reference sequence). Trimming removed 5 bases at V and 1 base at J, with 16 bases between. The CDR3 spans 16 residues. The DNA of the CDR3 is TGTGCCAGCAGCCCCCCCTGGGTCGGACGCACAGATACGCAGTATTTT. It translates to CASSPPWVGRTDTQYF.

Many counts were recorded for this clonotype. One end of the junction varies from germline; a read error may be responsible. The CDR3 DNA reads TGTGCCAGCAGTGAATTGGGGGAGCGGCGCACAGATACGCAGTTTTTT. Encoded protein: CASSELGERRTDTQFF. The chain is built from TRBV6-1 and TRBJ2-3; D tentatively fits TRBD1 or TRBD2 (5 bases each). CDR1 is MNHNS, CDR2 SASEGT, per germline. There are 16 residues in the CDR3.

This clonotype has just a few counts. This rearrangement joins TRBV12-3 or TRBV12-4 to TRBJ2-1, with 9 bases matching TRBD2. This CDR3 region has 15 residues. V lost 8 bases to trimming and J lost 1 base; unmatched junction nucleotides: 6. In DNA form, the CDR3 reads TGTGCCAGCGGGAGACTAGCGGCATCCTACAATGAGCAGTTCTTC. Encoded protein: CASGRLAASYNEQFF.

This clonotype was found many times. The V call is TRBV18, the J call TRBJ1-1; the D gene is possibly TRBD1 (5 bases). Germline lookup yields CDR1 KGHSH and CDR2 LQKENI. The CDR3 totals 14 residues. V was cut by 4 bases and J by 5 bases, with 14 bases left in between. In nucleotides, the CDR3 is TGTGCCAGCTCACTACAGGACCTTGAGACTGAAGCTTTCTTT. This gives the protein CASSLQDLETEAFF.

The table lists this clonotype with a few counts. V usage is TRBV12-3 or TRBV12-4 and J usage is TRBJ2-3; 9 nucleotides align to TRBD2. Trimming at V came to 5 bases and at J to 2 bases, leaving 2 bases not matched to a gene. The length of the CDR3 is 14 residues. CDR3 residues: CASSPSGITDTQYF. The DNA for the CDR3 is TGTGCCAGCAGTCCTAGCGGGATCACAGATACGCAGTATTTT.

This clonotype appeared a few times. The chain's CDR3 is CAWSSGKSTDTQYF. CDR3 coding DNA: TGTGCCTGGTCTAGCGGGAAAAGTACAGATACGCAGTATTTT. J is TRBJ2-3 and V is TRBV30, with TRBD2 matching 9 bases. Germline V gene lookup returns CDR1 GTSNPN and CDR2 SVGIG (reference sequence). With 5 bases clipped from V and 3 bases from J, the junction kept 6 bases outside the gene matches. CDR3 length equals 14 residues. The whole variable domain, filled in from reference TRBV30 and TRBJ2-3, reads SQTIHQWPATLVQPVGSPLSLECTVEGTSNPNLYWYRQAAGRGLQLLFYSVGIGQISSEVPQNLSASRPQDRQFILSSKKLLLSDSGFYLCAWSSGKSTDTQYFGPGTRLTVL.

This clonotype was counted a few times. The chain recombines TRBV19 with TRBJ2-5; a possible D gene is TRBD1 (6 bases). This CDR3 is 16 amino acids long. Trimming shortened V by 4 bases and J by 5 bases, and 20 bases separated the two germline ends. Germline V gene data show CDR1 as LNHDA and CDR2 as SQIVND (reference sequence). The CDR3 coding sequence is TGTGCCAGTAGTACCCTGACCGGGACAAGGGACGAGACCCAGTACTTC. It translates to CASSTLTGTRDETQYF. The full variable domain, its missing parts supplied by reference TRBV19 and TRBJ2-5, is DGGITQSPKYLFRKEGQNVTLSCEQNLNHDAMYWYRQDPGQGLRLIYYSQIVNDFQKGDIAEGYSVSREKKESFPLTVTSAQKNPTAFYLCASSTLTGTRDETQYFGPGTRLLVL.

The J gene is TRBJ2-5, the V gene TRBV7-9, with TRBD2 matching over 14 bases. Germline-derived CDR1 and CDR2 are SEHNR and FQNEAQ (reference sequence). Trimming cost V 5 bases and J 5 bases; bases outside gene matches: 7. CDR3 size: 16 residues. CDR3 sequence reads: CASSPGLAGAGETQYF. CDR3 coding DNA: TGTGCCAGCAGCCCGGGACTAGCGGGAGCCGGGGAGACCCAGTACTTC. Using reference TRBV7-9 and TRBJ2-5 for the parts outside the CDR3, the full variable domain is DTGVSQNPRHKITKRGQNVTFRCDPISEHNRLYWYRQTLGQGPEFLTYFQNEAQLEKSRLLSDRFSAERPKGSFSTLEIQRTEQGDSAMYLCASSPGLAGAGETQYFGPGTRLLVL.

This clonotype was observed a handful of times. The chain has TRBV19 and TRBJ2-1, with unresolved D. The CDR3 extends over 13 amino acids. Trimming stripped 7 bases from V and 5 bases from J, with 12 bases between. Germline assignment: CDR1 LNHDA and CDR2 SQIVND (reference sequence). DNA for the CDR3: TGTGCCAGTATAGGGCCTATGGACAATGAGCAGTTCTTC. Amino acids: CASIGPMDNEQFF.

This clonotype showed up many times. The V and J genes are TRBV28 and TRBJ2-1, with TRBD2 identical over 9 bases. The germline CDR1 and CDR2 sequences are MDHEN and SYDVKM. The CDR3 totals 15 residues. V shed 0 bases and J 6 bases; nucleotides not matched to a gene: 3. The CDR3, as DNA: TGTGCCAGCAGTTTATGGGCGGGAGGGATCAATGAGCAGTTCTTC. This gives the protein CASSLWAGGINEQFF.